This TCR beta chain is from a study of long-term antiretroviral therapy in people with HIV. V lost 1 base and J 1 base, leaving 10 bases between the germline ends. This CDR3 comprises 16 residues. Germline V CDR1 and CDR2: LNHNV, YYDKDF (reference sequence). The assay, immunoSEQ v3.0, was run at survey level. This table comes from immunoSEQ multiplex PCR, and its TCRdb copy is limited to in-frame clones, with some not included. Among roughly 40,000 clones, approximately 86% were seen once, and the ten largest hold almost 4%. Study-level points and caveats: Clones that had undergone expansion before ART dominated the repertoire at all time points.

Each donor provided at least one pre-ART PBMC sample and at least two post-ART PBMC samples. As to this clone: The antigen is not known.

Sequenced material: unsorted PBMCs, taken just before starting antiretroviral therapy. V and J are TRBV15 and TRBJ1-4; D remains unclear. This clonotype originated in a woman aged 18-35 years with HIV. CDR3: CATSRGVEVTNEKLFF. CDR3 nucleotides: TGTGCCACCAGCAGAGGGGTGGAGGTAACTAATGAAAAACTGTTTTTT.